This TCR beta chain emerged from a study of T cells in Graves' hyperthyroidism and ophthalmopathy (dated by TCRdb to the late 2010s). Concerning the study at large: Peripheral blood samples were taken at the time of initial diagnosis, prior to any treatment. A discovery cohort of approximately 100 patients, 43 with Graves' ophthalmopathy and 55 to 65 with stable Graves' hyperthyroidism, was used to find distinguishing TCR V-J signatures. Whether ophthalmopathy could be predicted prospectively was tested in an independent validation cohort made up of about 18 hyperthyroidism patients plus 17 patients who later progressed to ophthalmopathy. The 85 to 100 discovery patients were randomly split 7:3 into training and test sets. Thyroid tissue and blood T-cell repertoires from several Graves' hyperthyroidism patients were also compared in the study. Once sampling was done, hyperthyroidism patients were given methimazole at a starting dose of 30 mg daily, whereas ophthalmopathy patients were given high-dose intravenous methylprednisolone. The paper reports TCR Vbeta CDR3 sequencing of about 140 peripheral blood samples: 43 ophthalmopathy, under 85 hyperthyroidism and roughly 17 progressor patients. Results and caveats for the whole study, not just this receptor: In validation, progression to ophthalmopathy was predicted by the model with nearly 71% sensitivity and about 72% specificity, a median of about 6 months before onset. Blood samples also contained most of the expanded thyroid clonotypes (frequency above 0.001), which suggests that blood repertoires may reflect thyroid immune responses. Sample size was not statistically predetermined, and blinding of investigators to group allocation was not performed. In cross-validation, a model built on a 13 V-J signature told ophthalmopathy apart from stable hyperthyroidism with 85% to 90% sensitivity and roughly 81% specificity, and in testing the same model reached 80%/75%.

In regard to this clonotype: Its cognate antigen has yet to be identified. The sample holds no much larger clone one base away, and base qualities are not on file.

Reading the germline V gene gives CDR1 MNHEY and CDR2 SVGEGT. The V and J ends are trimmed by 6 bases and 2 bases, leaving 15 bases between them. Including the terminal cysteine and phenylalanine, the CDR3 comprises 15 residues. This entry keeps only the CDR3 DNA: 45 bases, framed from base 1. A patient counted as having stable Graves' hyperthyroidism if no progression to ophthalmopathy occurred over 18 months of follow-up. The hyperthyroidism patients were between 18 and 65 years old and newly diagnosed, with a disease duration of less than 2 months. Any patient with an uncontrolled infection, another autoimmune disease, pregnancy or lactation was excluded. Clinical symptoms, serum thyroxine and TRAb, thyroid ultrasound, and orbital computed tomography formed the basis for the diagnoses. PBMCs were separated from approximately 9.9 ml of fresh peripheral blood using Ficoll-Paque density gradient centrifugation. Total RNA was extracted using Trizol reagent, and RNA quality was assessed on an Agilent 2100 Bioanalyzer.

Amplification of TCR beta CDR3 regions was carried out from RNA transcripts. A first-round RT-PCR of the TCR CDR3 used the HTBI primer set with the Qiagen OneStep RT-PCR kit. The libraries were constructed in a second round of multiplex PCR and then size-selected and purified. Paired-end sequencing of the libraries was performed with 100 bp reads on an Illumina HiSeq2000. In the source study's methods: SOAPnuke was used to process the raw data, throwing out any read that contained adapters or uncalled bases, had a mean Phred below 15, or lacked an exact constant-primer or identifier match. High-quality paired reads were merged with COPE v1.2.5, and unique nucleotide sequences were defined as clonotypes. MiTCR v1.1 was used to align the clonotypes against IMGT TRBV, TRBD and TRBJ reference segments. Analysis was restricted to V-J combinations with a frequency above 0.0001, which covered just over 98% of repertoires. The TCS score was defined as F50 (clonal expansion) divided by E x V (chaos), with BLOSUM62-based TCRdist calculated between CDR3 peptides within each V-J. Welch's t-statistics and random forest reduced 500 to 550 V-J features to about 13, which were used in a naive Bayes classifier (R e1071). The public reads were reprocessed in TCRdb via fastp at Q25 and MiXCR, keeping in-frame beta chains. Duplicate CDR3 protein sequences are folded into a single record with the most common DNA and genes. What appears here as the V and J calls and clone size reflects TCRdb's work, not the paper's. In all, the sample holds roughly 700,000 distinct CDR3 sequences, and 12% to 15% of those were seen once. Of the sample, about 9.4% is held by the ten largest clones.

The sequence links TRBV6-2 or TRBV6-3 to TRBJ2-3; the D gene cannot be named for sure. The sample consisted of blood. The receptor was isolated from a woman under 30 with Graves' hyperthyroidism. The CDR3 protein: CASSHYTRTTDTQYF. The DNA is TGTGCCAGCAGCCACTACACCCGAACCACAGATACGCAGTATTTT.